Listed below are T cell receptor beta chains from one sample, sequenced in a study of beta chain features in type 1 diabetes. Profiled with immunoSEQ multiplex PCR; TCRdb holds only in-frame clones, not every one. The data show 200,000 to 300,000 clones, approximately 20% seen once. The sequenced material came from naive CD4+ T cells from blood. The source is a woman in her thirties or forties with type 1 diabetes. Both conserved end residues are part of each CDR3. The D gene is left open where the match is weak. Only some rows state a clone size, as once, few, many or a class for expanded clones.

d_gene: TRBD1; j_gene: TRBJ2-3; v_gene: TRBV5-1; abundance: few; len: 16; CDR3aa: CASSIGTETSTDTQYF; CDR3nt: TGCGCCAGCAGCATCGGGACAGAGACTAGCACAGATACGCAGTATTTT
d_gene: TRBD1; j_gene: TRBJ2-7; v_gene: TRBV6-5; abundance: -; len: 14; CDR3aa: CASSRTGSTYEQYF; CDR3nt: TGTGCCAGCAGTCGGACAGGGAGCACCTACGAGCAGTACTTC
d_gene: -; j_gene: TRBJ2-1; v_gene: TRBV6-5; abundance: few; len: 16; CDR3aa: CASSYSGPAAGHEQFF; CDR3nt: TGTGCCAGCAGTTACTCGGGGCCCGCGGCCGGCCATGAGCAGTTCTTC
d_gene: -; j_gene: TRBJ1-1; v_gene: TRBV6-5; abundance: -; len: 13; CDR3aa: CASRRRENTEAFF; CDR3nt: TGTGCCAGCAGGAGACGGGAGAACACTGAAGCTTTCTTT
d_gene: -; j_gene: TRBJ2-3; v_gene: TRBV15; abundance: -; len: 18; CDR3aa: CATSREWEPGRITDTQYF; CDR3nt: TGTGCCACCAGCAGAGAGTGGGAGCCAGGACGGATCACAGATACGCAGTATTTT
d_gene: -; j_gene: TRBJ2-2; v_gene: TRBV7-9; abundance: -; len: 13; CDR3aa: CASSSYPTGELFF; CDR3nt: TGTGCCAGCAGCTCCTACCCAACCGGGGAGCTGTTTTTT
d_gene: -; j_gene: TRBJ1-2; v_gene: TRBV7-9; abundance: few; len: 14; CDR3aa: CASSLAQTGYGYTF; CDR3nt: TGTGCCAGCAGCTTAGCCCAGACAGGATATGGCTACACCTTC
d_gene: -; j_gene: TRBJ2-6; v_gene: TRBV30; abundance: few; len: 15; CDR3aa: CAWSRQEAGANVLTF; CDR3nt: TGTGCCTGGAGTAGACAGGAAGCCGGGGCCAACGTCCTGACTTTC
d_gene: TRBD2; j_gene: TRBJ2-7; v_gene: TRBV7-3; abundance: -; len: 14; CDR3aa: CASSRTSVVDEQYF; CDR3nt: TGTGCCAGCAGCCGGACTAGCGTCGTAGACGAGCAGTACTTC
d_gene: TRBD1; j_gene: TRBJ1-6; v_gene: TRBV7-3; abundance: few; len: 15; CDR3aa: CASSLGGQGNSPLHF; CDR3nt: TGTGCCAGCAGCTTAGGGGGACAGGGTAATTCACCCCTCCACTTT
d_gene: TRBD2; j_gene: TRBJ2-1; v_gene: TRBV7-9; abundance: -; len: 16; CDR3aa: CASSFEGLAGVNEQFF; CDR3nt: TGTGCCAGCAGCTTCGAAGGACTAGCGGGAGTCAATGAGCAGTTCTTC
d_gene: -; j_gene: TRBJ2-1; v_gene: TRBV9; abundance: -; len: 14; CDR3aa: CASSVRTGDNEQFF; CDR3nt: TGTGCCAGCAGCGTAAGGACTGGGGACAATGAGCAGTTCTTC
d_gene: -; j_gene: TRBJ2-3; v_gene: TRBV5-1; abundance: -; len: 13; CDR3aa: CASSGQGQGTQYF; CDR3nt: TGCGCCAGCAGCGGGCAGGGACAAGGTACGCAGTATTTT
d_gene: TRBD1; j_gene: TRBJ2-4; v_gene: TRBV6-5; abundance: -; len: 13; CDR3aa: CASRQDRGNIQYF; CDR3nt: TGTGCCAGCAGACAAGACAGGGGGAACATTCAGTACTTC
d_gene: -; j_gene: TRBJ1-2; v_gene: TRBV2; abundance: -; len: 12; CDR3aa: CASRADSYGYTF; CDR3nt: TGTGCCAGCAGGGCGGACAGCTATGGCTACACCTTC
d_gene: TRBD2; j_gene: TRBJ2-1; v_gene: TRBV11-1; abundance: -; len: 18; CDR3aa: CASSFGTSGGAIVREQFF; CDR3nt: TGTGCCAGCAGCTTTGGGACTAGCGGGGGGGCCATAGTTCGGGAGCAGTTCTTC
d_gene: -; j_gene: TRBJ1-1; v_gene: TRBV2; abundance: -; len: 13; CDR3aa: CASSAQGGTEAFF; CDR3nt: TGTGCCAGCAGTGCCCAGGGAGGCACTGAAGCTTTCTTT
d_gene: TRBD1; j_gene: TRBJ2-7; v_gene: TRBV20-1; abundance: -; len: 11; CDR3aa: CSATDRGEQYF; CDR3nt: TGCAGTGCTACCGACAGGGGAGAGCAGTACTTC
d_gene: -; j_gene: TRBJ1-2; v_gene: TRBV10-3; abundance: -; len: 14; CDR3aa: CAISESEEAWGYTF; CDR3nt: TGTGCCATCAGTGAGTCGGAGGAAGCCTGGGGCTACACCTTC
d_gene: TRBD2; j_gene: TRBJ2-4; v_gene: TRBV5-1; abundance: few; len: 14; CDR3aa: CASSLGPAGDIQYF; CDR3nt: TGCGCCAGCAGCTTGGGCCCCGCGGGGGACATTCAGTACTTC
d_gene: TRBD1; j_gene: TRBJ1-2; v_gene: TRBV6-5; abundance: -; len: 15; CDR3aa: CASSGTGGRDYGYTF; CDR3nt: TGTGCCAGCAGTGGAACAGGGGGCAGGGACTATGGCTACACCTTC
d_gene: -; j_gene: TRBJ2-7; v_gene: TRBV29-1; abundance: few; len: 13; CDR3aa: CSVSQAFNLEQYF; CDR3nt: TGCAGCGTTTCACAGGCTTTTAATCTCGAGCAGTACTTC
d_gene: -; j_gene: TRBJ1-1; v_gene: TRBV28; abundance: few; len: 13; CDR3aa: CASRTDPNTEAFF; CDR3nt: TGTGCCAGCAGGACAGACCCGAACACTGAAGCTTTCTTT
d_gene: TRBD1; j_gene: TRBJ2-3; v_gene: TRBV7-3; abundance: few; len: 17; CDR3aa: CASSPRGDRGRADTQYF; CDR3nt: TGTGCCAGCAGCCCCCGCGGGGACAGGGGGCGGGCAGATACGCAGTATTTT
d_gene: TRBD2; j_gene: TRBJ2-1; v_gene: TRBV19; abundance: -; len: 14; CDR3aa: CASTPRGGRNEQFF; CDR3nt: TGTGCCAGTACCCCCCGGGGGGGACGCAATGAGCAGTTCTTC
d_gene: -; j_gene: TRBJ1-1; v_gene: TRBV28; abundance: -; len: 14; CDR3aa: CASRSGTLNTEAFF; CDR3nt: TGTGCCAGCAGGTCCGGGACACTGAACACTGAAGCTTTCTTT
d_gene: TRBD1; j_gene: TRBJ1-6; v_gene: TRBV7-2; abundance: few; len: 13; CDR3aa: CASSLTGNSPLHF; CDR3nt: TGTGCCAGCAGCTTGACAGGGAATTCACCCCTCCACTTT
d_gene: -; j_gene: TRBJ2-1; v_gene: TRBV6-5; abundance: few; len: 16; CDR3aa: CASSYSTVISYNEQFF; CDR3nt: TGTGCCAGCAGTTACTCTACTGTAATCTCCTACAATGAGCAGTTCTTC
d_gene: -; j_gene: TRBJ2-5; v_gene: TRBV30; abundance: few; len: 11; CDR3aa: CAWASDETQYF; CDR3nt: TGTGCCTGGGCTAGCGACGAGACCCAGTACTTC
d_gene: TRBD2; j_gene: TRBJ2-1; v_gene: TRBV5-1; abundance: few; len: 15; CDR3aa: CASSYLAGTANEQFF; CDR3nt: TGCGCCAGCAGCTATTTAGCGGGGACGGCCAATGAGCAGTTCTTC
d_gene: -; j_gene: TRBJ1-2; v_gene: TRBV15; abundance: few; len: 15; CDR3aa: CATSRVPSREGGYTF; CDR3nt: TGTGCCACCAGCAGAGTCCCCTCCAGGGAGGGTGGCTACACCTTC
d_gene: -; j_gene: TRBJ2-7; v_gene: TRBV5-1; abundance: -; len: 14; CDR3aa: CASSLTEESYEQYF; CDR3nt: TGCGCCAGCAGCTTGACAGAAGAGTCCTACGAGCAGTACTTC
d_gene: -; j_gene: TRBJ2-2; v_gene: TRBV5-6; abundance: few; len: 14; CDR3aa: CASSAGIFTGELFF; CDR3nt: TGTGCCAGCAGCGCCGGGATTTTCACCGGGGAGCTGTTTTTT
d_gene: -; j_gene: TRBJ2-5; v_gene: TRBV14; abundance: -; len: 13; CDR3aa: CASSRDSKQTQYF; CDR3nt: TGTGCCAGCAGCCGGGACTCCAAGCAGACCCAGTACTTC
d_gene: TRBD2; j_gene: TRBJ2-3; v_gene: TRBV5-1; abundance: few; len: 15; CDR3aa: CASSILAGGPDTQYF; CDR3nt: TGCGCCAGCAGCATTCTAGCGGGAGGGCCAGATACGCAGTATTTT
d_gene: -; j_gene: TRBJ2-1; v_gene: TRBV30; abundance: -; len: 15; CDR3aa: CAWIRASDLDNEQFF; CDR3nt: TGTGCCTGGATCAGGGCTAGCGACCTAGACAATGAGCAGTTCTTC
d_gene: -; j_gene: TRBJ2-3; v_gene: TRBV4-2; abundance: -; len: 16; CDR3aa: CASSQDGPGGTDTQYF; CDR3nt: TGTGCCAGCAGCCAAGATGGCCCGGGGGGCACAGATACGCAGTATTTT
d_gene: -; j_gene: TRBJ2-1; v_gene: TRBV15; abundance: -; len: 14; CDR3aa: CATSRDRVVGEQFF; CDR3nt: TGTGCCACCAGCAGAGATCGGGTGGTGGGTGAGCAGTTCTTC
d_gene: TRBD1; j_gene: TRBJ1-4; v_gene: TRBV7-9; abundance: -; len: 14; CDR3aa: CASSRDRSNEKLFF; CDR3nt: TGTGCCAGCAGTCGGGACAGGAGTAATGAAAAACTGTTTTTT
d_gene: TRBD2; j_gene: TRBJ2-2; v_gene: TRBV29-1; abundance: -; len: 14; CDR3aa: CSVQRGPLGGELFF; CDR3nt: TGCAGCGTGCAGCGGGGGCCTTTGGGGGGGGAGCTGTTTTTT
d_gene: -; j_gene: TRBJ1-2; v_gene: TRBV30; abundance: few; len: 12; CDR3aa: CAWGGAGLGYTF; CDR3nt: TGTGCCTGGGGAGGGGCAGGCTTGGGCTACACCTTC
d_gene: TRBD2; j_gene: TRBJ2-1; v_gene: TRBV18; abundance: few; len: 15; CDR3aa: CASSPERGTYNEQFF; CDR3nt: TGTGCCAGCTCACCAGAGCGGGGGACCTACAATGAGCAGTTCTTC